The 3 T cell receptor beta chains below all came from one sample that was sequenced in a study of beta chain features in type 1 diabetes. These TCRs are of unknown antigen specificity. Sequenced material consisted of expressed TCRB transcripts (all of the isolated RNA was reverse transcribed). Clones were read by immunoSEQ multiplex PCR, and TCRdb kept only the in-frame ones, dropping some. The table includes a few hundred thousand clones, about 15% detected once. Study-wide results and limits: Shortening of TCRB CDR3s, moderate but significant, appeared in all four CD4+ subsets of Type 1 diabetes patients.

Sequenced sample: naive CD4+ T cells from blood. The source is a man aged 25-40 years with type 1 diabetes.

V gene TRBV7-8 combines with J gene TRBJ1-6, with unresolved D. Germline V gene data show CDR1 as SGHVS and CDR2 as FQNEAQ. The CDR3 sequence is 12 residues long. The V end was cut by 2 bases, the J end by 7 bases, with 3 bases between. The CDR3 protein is CASSLTNSPLHF. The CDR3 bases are TGTGCCAGCAGCTTAACAAATTCACCCCTCCACTTT.

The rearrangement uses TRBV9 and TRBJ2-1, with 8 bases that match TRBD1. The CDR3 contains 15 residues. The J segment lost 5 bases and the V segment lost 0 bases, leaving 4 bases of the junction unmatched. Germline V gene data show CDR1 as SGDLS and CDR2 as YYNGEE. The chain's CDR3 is CASSVGRGLDNEQFF. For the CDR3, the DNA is TGTGCCAGCAGCGTAGGCAGGGGGCTCGACAATGAGCAGTTCTTC.

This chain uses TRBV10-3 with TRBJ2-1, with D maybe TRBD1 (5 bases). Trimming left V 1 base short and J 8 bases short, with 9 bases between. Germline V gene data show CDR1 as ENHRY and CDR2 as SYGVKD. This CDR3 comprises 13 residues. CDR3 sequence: CAISEFRVYEQFF. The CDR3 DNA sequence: TGTGCCATCAGTGAGTTCAGGGTCTATGAGCAGTTCTTC.